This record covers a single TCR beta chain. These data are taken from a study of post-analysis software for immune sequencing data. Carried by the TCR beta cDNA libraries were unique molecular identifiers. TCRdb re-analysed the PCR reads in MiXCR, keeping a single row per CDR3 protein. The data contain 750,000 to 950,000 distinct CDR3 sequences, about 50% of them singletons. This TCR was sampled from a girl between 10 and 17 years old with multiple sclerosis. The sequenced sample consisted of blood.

The CDR3 DNA reads TGCAGTGCTCCTCCGGGGCTTTATGGCTACACCTTC. Its translation is CSAPPGLYGYTF. The rearrangement joins TRBV20-1 to TRBJ1-2, with D possibly matching TRBD1 (5 bases). Trimming removed 5 bases at V and 5 bases at J, with 12 bases between. Germline V CDR1 and CDR2: DFQATT, SNEGSKA (reference sequence). This CDR3 is built from 12 residues.